A selection of T cell receptor beta chains follows, all from one sample in a study of cytomegalovirus exposure and HLA in healthy donors. TCRdb's table, derived via immunoSEQ multiplex PCR, lists solely in-frame clones and lacks some. The table shows 80,000 to 100,000 clones, with 70% to 75% occurring only once. The specimen sequenced was PBMCs. The receptors were gathered from a woman under 30 in good health and CMV-seropositive. CDR3s include the opening cysteine and the closing phenylalanine or tryptophan. A D gene is named only where the DNA matches it firmly. Clone size is stated in some rows and not others, as once, few, many or a class when expanded.

few	TRBV9	TRBJ2-3	12	-	TGTGCCAGCAGCGTAGGTTCGGATACGCAGTATTTT	CASSVGSDTQYF
-	TRBV29-1	TRBJ2-3	14	-	TGCAGCGTTGCAATCCCCCAGATAACAGATACGCAGTATTTT	CSVAIPQITDTQYF
few	TRBV23-1	TRBJ2-3	17	-	TGCGCCAGCAGTCCTCAAGACAGCCGCCCTAGCACAGATACGCAGTATTTT	CASSPQDSRPSTDTQYF
-	TRBV6-5	TRBJ1-4	15	-	TGTGCCAGCAGTGACTGGACGGGAGGGAATGAAAAACTGTTTTTT	CASSDWTGGNEKLFF
-	TRBV4-2	TRBJ2-7	14	TRBD2	TGTGCCAGCGGGACTAGCGGGGGGGCCTACGAGCAGTACTTC	CASGTSGGAYEQYF
-	TRBV6-5	TRBJ2-7	12	-	TGTGCCAGCGATTGGAGCTCCTACGAGCAGTACTTC	CASDWSSYEQYF
-	TRBV6-5	TRBJ1-2	14	TRBD1	TGTGCCAGCAGCTCCGGGACAGGGTTGTCTGGCTACACCTTC	CASSSGTGLSGYTF
few	TRBV19	TRBJ1-5	14	-	TGTGCCAGTAGTATCCCAGGGCTCAATCAGCCCCAGCATTTT	CASSIPGLNQPQHF
-	TRBV15	TRBJ2-7	15	TRBD1	TGTGCCACCAGCCAAACACGGGACAGGGATCATGAGCAGTACTTC	CATSQTRDRDHEQYF
-	TRBV27	TRBJ2-3	16	TRBD1	TGTGCCAGCAGACTTCAAGGGGGCAAGGTCACAGATACGCAGTATTTT	CASRLQGGKVTDTQYF
-	TRBV21-1	TRBJ2-7	14	-	TGTGCCAGCAGCAGCACACACGGAGGAAACGAGCAGTACTTC	CASSSTHGGNEQYF
few	TRBV5-4	TRBJ2-5	15	TRBD2	TGTGCCAGCAGCTTGAACGGGGGGTCGGTAGAGACCCAGTACTTC	CASSLNGGSVETQYF
-	TRBV27	TRBJ1-1	14	-	TGTGCCAGCAGTTTATATGGACAGAACACTGAAGCTTTCTTT	CASSLYGQNTEAFF
-	TRBV19	TRBJ1-1	15	TRBD1	TGTGCCAGTAGTGTCCAGGGACAGGTGAACACTGAAGCTTTCTTT	CASSVQGQVNTEAFF
-	TRBV7-9	TRBJ1-5	18	TRBD1	TGTGCCAGCAGCTTCGGTCGTCAGGGGGCTTCAAGCAATCAGCCCCAGCATTTT	CASSFGRQGASSNQPQHF
-	TRBV27	TRBJ2-5	16	TRBD2	TGTGCCAGCAGTTCCGATCTGACTAGCGGGACGGCGGCCCAGTACTTC	CASSSDLTSGTAAQYF
-	TRBV25-1	TRBJ2-7	10	-	TGTGCCAGCAGTGACCGCGAGCAGTACTTC	CASSDREQYF
-	TRBV12-1	TRBJ2-7	16	-	-	CASSFGWAGGNYEQYF
-	TRBV7-2	TRBJ2-7	15	-	TGTGCCAGCAGCTTAACCAGGGCAGCCTCCTACGAGCAGTACTTC	CASSLTRAASYEQYF
-	TRBV5-1	TRBJ1-4	15	TRBD1	TGCGCCAGCAGCTTGGACGGGACAGTAAATGAAAAACTGTTTTTT	CASSLDGTVNEKLFF
few	TRBV5-1	TRBJ2-5	15	TRBD2	TGCGCCAGCAGCTTGGTAGCGGGGGGTCAAGAGACCCAGTACTTC	CASSLVAGGQETQYF
-	TRBV7-9	TRBJ2-7	15	TRBD1	TGTGCCAGCAGCTTATCCGGGACAGGGACCTACGAGCAGTACTTC	CASSLSGTGTYEQYF
-	TRBV5-5	TRBJ1-1	16	-	TGTGCCAGCAGCTTGGGGGGGGGATTTTCTAGCACTGAAGCTTTCTTT	CASSLGGGFSSTEAFF
-	TRBV9	TRBJ2-1	15	TRBD2	TGTGCCAGCAGCGTAACTAGCGCGGGCTACAATGAGCAGTTCTTC	CASSVTSAGYNEQFF
-	TRBV27	TRBJ2-4	15	TRBD2	TGTGCCAGCAGTCCCGGGACTAGCGGTAAAAACATTCAGTACTTC	CASSPGTSGKNIQYF
-	TRBV5-1	TRBJ1-2	13	-	TGCGCCAGCAGCTTGCCGGGGGGCTTTGGCTACACCTTC	CASSLPGGFGYTF
few	TRBV7-3	TRBJ2-1	14	-	TGTGCCAGCAGCTTAGGCGGGTCGCTCAATGAGCAGTTCTTC	CASSLGGSLNEQFF
once	TRBV19	TRBJ2-3	16	TRBD2	TGTGCCAGCAGCCCTGGACTAGCGGAGAGCACAGATACGCAGTATTTT	CASSPGLAESTDTQYF
-	TRBV5-4	TRBJ2-7	14	TRBD2	TGTGCCAGCAGCCGGGGTAGCGGGAGGTACGAGCAGTACTTC	CASSRGSGRYEQYF
-	TRBV6-4	TRBJ2-2	14	TRBD1	TGTGCCAGCAGTGAGGACAGGGCTACCGGGGAGCTGTTTTTT	CASSEDRATGELFF
-	TRBV14	TRBJ1-3	14	TRBD1	TGTGCCAGCAGCCAAGTCGACAGGGTCAGCACCATATATTTT	CASSQVDRVSTIYF
-	TRBV7-3	TRBJ2-2	16	-	TGTGCCAGCAGCCTAAACCCCCCAGGGAACACCGGGGAGCTGTTTTTT	CASSLNPPGNTGELFF
few	TRBV2	TRBJ1-5	13	-	TGTGCCAGCCAGAACAGGGTTGATCAGCCCCAGCATTTT	CASQNRVDQPQHF
-	TRBV9	TRBJ2-5	14	-	TGTGCCAGCAGCGTAGACAGTAGACAAGAGACCCAGTACTTC	CASSVDSRQETQYF
-	TRBV6-5	TRBJ1-3	15	-	TGTGCCAGCAGTTCCGGGGGGATCTCTGGAAACACCATATATTTT	CASSSGGISGNTIYF
-	TRBV20-1	TRBJ1-2	11	-	TGCAGTGCAGGGCGGGGGGGTGGCTACACCTTC	CSAGRGGGYTF
-	TRBV5-1	TRBJ1-2	14	-	TGCGCCAGCAGCTTTTCAGGGTCGATCTATGGCTACACCTTC	CASSFSGSIYGYTF
-	TRBV2	TRBJ2-5	15	-	TGTGCCAGCAGTTCCCTACAGGGGGAGGGCGAGACCCAGTACTTC	CASSSLQGEGETQYF
-	TRBV6-6	TRBJ2-2	16	TRBD2	TGTGCCAGCACCTCTAGCGGGGGCCTTAACACCGGGGAGCTGTTTTTT	CASTSSGGLNTGELFF
-	TRBV7-2	TRBJ1-6	15	-	TGTGCCAGCAGCTCCGCGGGGATGCCTAATTCACCCCTCCACTTT	CASSSAGMPNSPLHF
few	TRBV27	TRBJ1-6	16	TRBD1	TGTGCCAGCAGTTTGGCCCGCGACAGGGGGGATTCACCCCTCCACTTT	CASSLARDRGDSPLHF
-	TRBV27	TRBJ2-5	15	TRBD2	TGTGCCAGCAGACCCCTAAGCGGGGGGGCCACGACCCAGTACTTC	CASRPLSGGATTQYF
-	TRBV6-6	TRBJ2-7	15	TRBD2	TGTGCCAGCAGAGTCCAGGGACTAGACGACTACGAGCAGTACTTC	CASRVQGLDDYEQYF
-	TRBV12-5	TRBJ2-1	15	-	TGTGCTAGTGGTTTGCAGGGGGGATACTACAATGAGCAGTTCTTC	CASGLQGGYYNEQFF
few	TRBV2	TRBJ1-6	13	-	TGTGCCAGCAGTCAGGGGAGAGGTTCACCCCTCCACTTT	CASSQGRGSPLHF